The T cell receptor beta chain described here comes from a study of long-term antiretroviral therapy in people with HIV. A note on this clone: Its antigen is not known.

The study's findings and limits: Across all time points, the repertoire was dominated by clones that expanded before ART. Blood sampling spanned 2004 to 2017, possibly under older ART regimens.

At survey level, the immunoSEQ assay was run in its v3.0 version. The protocol was immunoSEQ multiplex PCR, while the TCRdb copy is restricted to in-frame clones and leaves out a portion. The profile covers fewer than 20,000 clones, with approximately 94% appearing a single time and 3.5% to 5.5% taken by the ten largest. This sequence was found in a woman in her forties or fifties with HIV. Sequences were derived from unsorted PBMCs, sampled about 6 years after starting antiretroviral therapy.

CDR3 in amino acids: CASSLGTGRNQPQHF. For the CDR3, the DNA is TGTGCCAGCAGTTTAGGGACAGGGAGAAATCAGCCCCAGCATTTT. The rearrangement joins TRBV28 to TRBJ1-5, with TRBD1 matching 9 bases. The CDR3 consists of 15 residues. CDR1 MDHEN and CDR2 SYDVKM come from the germline V gene. Trimming took 2 bases from V and 4 from J; bases not matched to a gene: 3.